The clone carrying this T cell receptor (beta chain) occurred once. The PCR was carried out with 60 Vbeta primers and 13 Jbeta primers. Libraries were prepared by immunoSEQ multiplex PCR; TCRdb keeps only in-frame clonotypes and omits some of them. This table holds over 120,000 clones, approximately 84% found once. This sample stems from a study of cytomegalovirus exposure and HLA in healthy donors. The CDR3 is made up of 14 amino acids. The germline V gene encodes CDR1 ENHRY and CDR2 SYGVKD. V dropped 11 bases and J dropped 5; count of bases not matched to a gene: 10. This sequence joins TRBV10-3 and TRBJ2-3; TRBD1 aligns across 10 bases. The sequenced sample consisted of PBMCs. This clonotype was sampled from a man aged 30 to 45 in good health and CMV-seropositive. CDR3 region: CALKGQGIGDTQYF. CDR3 in DNA: TGTGCCCTAAAGGGACAGGGGATAGGAGATACGCAGTATTTT.